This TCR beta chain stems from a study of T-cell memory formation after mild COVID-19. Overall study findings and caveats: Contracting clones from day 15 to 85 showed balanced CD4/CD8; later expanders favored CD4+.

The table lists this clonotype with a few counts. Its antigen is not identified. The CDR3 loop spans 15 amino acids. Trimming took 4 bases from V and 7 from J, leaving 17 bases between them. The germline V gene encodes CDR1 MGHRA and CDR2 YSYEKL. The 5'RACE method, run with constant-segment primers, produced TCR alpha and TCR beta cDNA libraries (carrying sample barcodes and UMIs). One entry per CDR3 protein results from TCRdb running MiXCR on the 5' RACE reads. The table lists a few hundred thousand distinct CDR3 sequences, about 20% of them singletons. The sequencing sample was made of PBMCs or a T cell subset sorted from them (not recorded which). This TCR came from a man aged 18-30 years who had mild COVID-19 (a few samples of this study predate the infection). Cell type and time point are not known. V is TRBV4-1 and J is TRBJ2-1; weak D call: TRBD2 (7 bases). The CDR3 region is CASSPIGGDRNEQFF. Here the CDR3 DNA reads TGCGCCAGCAGCCCAATAGGGGGGGATCGGAATGAGCAGTTCTTC.